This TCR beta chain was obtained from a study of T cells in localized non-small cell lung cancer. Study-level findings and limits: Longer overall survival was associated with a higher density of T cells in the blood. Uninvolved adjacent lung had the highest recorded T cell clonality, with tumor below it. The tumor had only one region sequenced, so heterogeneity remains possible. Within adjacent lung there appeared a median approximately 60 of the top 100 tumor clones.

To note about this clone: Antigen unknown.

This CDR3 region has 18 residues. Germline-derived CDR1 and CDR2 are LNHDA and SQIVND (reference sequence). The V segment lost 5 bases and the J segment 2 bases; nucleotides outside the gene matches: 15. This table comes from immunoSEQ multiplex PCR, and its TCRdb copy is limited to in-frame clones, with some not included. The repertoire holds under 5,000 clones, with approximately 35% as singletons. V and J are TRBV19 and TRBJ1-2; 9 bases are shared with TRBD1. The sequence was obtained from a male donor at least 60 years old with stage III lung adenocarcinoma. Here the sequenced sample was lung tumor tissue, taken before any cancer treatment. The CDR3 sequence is CASSAIRDRASFNYGYTF. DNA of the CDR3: TGTGCCAGTAGTGCTATCCGGGACAGGGCATCTTTCAACTATGGCTACACCTTC. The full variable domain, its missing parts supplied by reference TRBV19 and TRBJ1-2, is DGGITQSPKYLFRKEGQNVTLSCEQNLNHDAMYWYRQDPGQGLRLIYYSQIVNDFQKGDIAEGYSVSREKKESFPLTVTSAQKNPTAFYLCASSAIRDRASFNYGYTFGSGTRLTVV.